The present T cell receptor (beta chain) was sequenced within a study of T cells in Graves' hyperthyroidism and ophthalmopathy (dated by TCRdb to about 2019). A note on the overall study: Peripheral blood was collected at initial diagnosis, before any treatment. The study also compared thyroid tissue and blood T-cell repertoires from 6 or 7 Graves' hyperthyroidism patients. The 100 discovery patients were randomly divided into training and test sets at a 7:3 ratio. The paper describes TCR Vbeta CDR3 sequencing of about 140 peripheral blood samples, made up of roughly 45 ophthalmopathy patients, around 73 hyperthyroidism patients and approximately 17 progressor patients. To identify TCR V-J signatures that set the groups apart, the researchers used a discovery cohort of about a hundred patients, made up of under 50 with Graves' ophthalmopathy and 55 to 65 with stable Graves' hyperthyroidism. Prospective prediction of ophthalmopathy was tested in an independent validation cohort consisting of roughly 19 hyperthyroidism patients and around 16 patients who later progressed to ophthalmopathy. After blood sampling, hyperthyroidism patients were treated with methimazole at a starting dose of 30 mg daily, and ophthalmopathy patients were treated with high-dose intravenous methylprednisolone.

A patient counted as having stable Graves' hyperthyroidism if no progression to ophthalmopathy occurred over 18 months of follow-up. The hyperthyroidism patients were between 18 and 65 years old and newly diagnosed, with a disease duration of less than 2 months. Patients with uncontrolled infections, other autoimmune diseases, pregnancy or lactation were excluded. Diagnoses relied on clinical symptoms, serum thyroxine and TRAb, thyroid ultrasound and orbital computed tomography. PBMCs were isolated from 7.5 to 10 ml of fresh peripheral blood by Ficoll-Paque density gradient centrifugation. Trizol reagent was used to extract total RNA, and RNA quality was then checked on an Agilent 2100 Bioanalyzer. CDR1 and CDR2 were assigned from the germline V gene (reference sequence) as SGHAT and FQDESV. The CDR3 starts with the cysteine, ends with the phenylalanine, and has 13 residues. Only CDR3 DNA is held: 39 bases, read in frame from base 1.

The TCR beta CDR3 regions were amplified from RNA transcripts. The first round of RT-PCR for the TCR CDR3 was performed with the HTBI primer set and the Qiagen OneStep RT-PCR kit. A second multiplex PCR round built the libraries, followed by size selection and purification. The libraries were sequenced on an Illumina HiSeq2000 using paired-end 100 bp reads. From the authors' description of their analysis: SOAPnuke was used to process the raw data, removing reads that contained adapters or uncalled bases, had a mean Phred below 15, or lacked an exact match to the constant primer or identifier. High-quality paired reads were merged with COPE v1.2.5, and unique nucleotide sequences were defined as clonotypes. MiTCR v1.1 was used to align the clonotypes against IMGT TRBV, TRBD and TRBJ reference segments. Analysis was restricted to V-J combinations with a frequency above 0.0001, which covered roughly 99% of repertoires. The TCS score was defined as F50 (clonal expansion) divided by E x V (chaos), with BLOSUM62-based TCRdist calculated between CDR3 peptides within each V-J. Welch's t-statistics and random forest reduced around 510 V-J features to 10 to 15, which were used in a naive Bayes classifier (R e1071). Thyroid-blood repertoire similarity was quantified with the Morisita-Horn index. The public reads were run again by TCRdb, first through fastp at Q25 and then through MiXCR, and only productive beta chains were kept. CDR3 protein duplicates are merged, each entry listing the most common genes and DNA. These V and J calls rely on TCRdb rather than the paper's analysis. The sample profile shows about 840,000 distinct CDR3 sequences; about two fifths of them were found once. Over 8% of the sample is in the top ten clones.

With respect to this clonotype: Its cognate antigen has yet to be identified. A much larger clone is a single base away; this may be a read error.

General study outcomes and caveats: A 13 V-J signature model separated ophthalmopathy from stable hyperthyroidism, with 87.88% sensitivity and just under 84% specificity in cross-validation and 80%/75% in testing. Most expanded thyroid clonotypes (frequency above 0.001) were also found in blood, which suggests that blood repertoires may mirror thyroid immune responses. In validation, progression to ophthalmopathy was predicted by the model with roughly 69% sensitivity and 72.22% specificity, a median of roughly 6.4 months before onset. No statistical method was used to set the sample size in advance, and investigators knew the group allocation.

This clonotype originated in a man aged 18 to 29 with Graves' hyperthyroidism. Rearrangement joined TRBV11-1 to TRBJ2-7; a tentative D match to TRBD1 spans 5 bases. Sequencing used blood. This receptor carries the CDR3 CATSGVDTYEQNF. Read as DNA, the sequence is TGTGCCACCTCTGGGGTGGACACCTACGAGCAGAACTTC.